Listed below are T cell receptor beta chains from one sample, sequenced in a study of cytomegalovirus exposure and HLA in healthy donors. Libraries were prepared by immunoSEQ multiplex PCR; TCRdb keeps only in-frame clonotypes and omits some of them. Its listing shows some 89,000 clones. Sequencing was carried out using PBMCs. The receptors come from a woman in her thirties in good health and CMV-seronegative. CDR3s include the opening cysteine and the closing phenylalanine or tryptophan. The D gene is left open where the match is weak. For some rows the clone size is stated as once, few or many, or as a class when expanded; others skip it.

D gene	V gene	J gene	clone size	CDR3 DNA	CDR3 protein
TRBD2	TRBV11-3	TRBJ2-1	-	TGTGCCAGCAGCTTTAGCGGGAGCTTCTACAATGAGCAGTTCTTC	CASSFSGSFYNEQFF
TRBD2	TRBV7-9	TRBJ2-5	-	TGTGCCAGCAGCCCCCGAGGAGCGGGGGTCCAAGAGACCCAGTACTTC	CASSPRGAGVQETQYF
-	TRBV6-4	TRBJ2-3	-	TGTGCCAGCAGTGATCCCGGACTCTCCAAACAGCAGTATTTT	CASSDPGLSKQQYF
-	TRBV15	TRBJ2-7	-	TGTGCCACCTCGGGTGGAGACGGTTCCTCCTACGAGCAGTACTTC	CATSGGDGSSYEQYF
-	TRBV6-5	TRBJ1-2	-	TGTGCCAGCAGTTACGGGAGTTATGGCTACACCTTC	CASSYGSYGYTF
TRBD2	TRBV29-1	TRBJ2-7	-	TGCAGCGTTGGAACCACCGGGGGGTCCTACGAGCAGTACTTC	CSVGTTGGSYEQYF
TRBD1	TRBV19	TRBJ2-7	-	TGTGCCAGTAGTCCGACAGGGGCCGACGAGCAGTACTTC	CASSPTGADEQYF
-	TRBV21-1	TRBJ2-7	-	TGTGCCAGCAGCAACTCGGACTCTAACTACGAGCAGTACTTC	CASSNSDSNYEQYF
-	TRBV9	TRBJ2-3	-	TGTGCCAGCAGCGTAGGTAGGGGAGGAGAGGATACGCAGTATTTT	CASSVGRGGEDTQYF
TRBD1	TRBV10-3	TRBJ1-4	-	TGTGCCACCGGACAGGGCGGAAAACTGTTTTTT	CATGQGGKLFF
TRBD2	TRBV11-1	TRBJ2-2	-	TGTGCCAGCAGCTTGGGAGGGGTAATGACCGGGGAGCTGTTTTTT	CASSLGGVMTGELFF
-	TRBV7-3	TRBJ2-7	-	TGTGCCAGCAGCTTATTGTACGGGAGCGAGCAGTACTTC	CASSLLYGSEQYF
TRBD1	TRBV30	TRBJ1-6	-	TGTGCCTGGAGTGGCCCGGGGACAGGGAATTCACCCCTCCACTTT	CAWSGPGTGNSPLHF
-	TRBV28	TRBJ1-1	-	TGTGCCAGCAGTTTAACCCAGGGGCGCACTGAAGCTTTCTTT	CASSLTQGRTEAFF
TRBD1	TRBV4-1	TRBJ1-2	-	TGCGCCAGCAGCCAAGTCCCCCGGGACAGAGCTTATGGCTACACCTTC	CASSQVPRDRAYGYTF
TRBD1	TRBV5-1	TRBJ1-6	-	TGCGCCAGCAGCCCGGGACAGGGAGGAGGTTCACCCCTCCACTTT	CASSPGQGGGSPLHF
-	TRBV19	TRBJ2-7	-	TGTTCGGGGGGGATGTGGGACAGGGAATGTCTGTACTTC	CSGGMWDRECLYF
-	TRBV6-6	TRBJ1-4	-	TGTGCCAGCAGTTACGGGGGGGCGCAAGCTAATGAAAAACTGTTTTTT	CASSYGGAQANEKLFF
TRBD1	TRBV11-3	TRBJ2-1	-	TGTGCCAGCAGCTTAGCTCGAGGACAGGGGGTATTGGGAGAGCAGTTCTTC	CASSLARGQGVLGEQFF
-	TRBV27	TRBJ1-2	-	TGTGCCAGCAGTTTAAGGACAAGCTATGGCTACACCTTC	CASSLRTSYGYTF
-	TRBV6-5	TRBJ1-1	-	TGTGCCAGCAGCCGGCGACAGCACACTGAGGCTTTCTTT	CASSRRQHTEAFF
-	TRBV6-1	TRBJ1-1	-	TGTGCCAGCAGTGAAAGAGACAGTACTGAAGCTTTCTTT	CASSERDSTEAFF
-	TRBV15	TRBJ1-2	-	TGTGCCACCAGTCCAGATTCCAACTATGGCTACACCTTC	CATSPDSNYGYTF
TRBD2	TRBV2	TRBJ2-7	-	TGTGCCAGCACAGTAGCGGGAGGGATCAATTACGAGCAGTACTTC	CASTVAGGINYEQYF
-	TRBV4-2	TRBJ1-3	-	TGTGCCAGCAGCCAAGCCGCGGACTGGGGAAACACCATATATTTT	CASSQAADWGNTIYF
-	TRBV18	TRBJ1-5	-	TGTGCCAGCTCACCAGAAGAGTATCCGCCCCAGCATTTT	CASSPEEYPPQHF
TRBD2	TRBV6-5	TRBJ2-1	-	TGTGCCAGCAGTTTAAGGACTAGCGGACTATACAATGAGCAGTTCTTC	CASSLRTSGLYNEQFF
-	TRBV11-2	TRBJ2-7	-	TGTGCCAGCAGCTTAGGGGTACAGGCCGCCACCTACGAGCAGTACTTC	CASSLGVQAATYEQYF
TRBD2	TRBV13	TRBJ2-1	-	TGTGCCAGCAGCCTTGGGACTAGCGCAAGGAATGAGCAGTTCTTC	CASSLGTSARNEQFF
-	TRBV5-1	TRBJ2-7	-	TGCGCCAGCAGCCCGATACAGGGGACTTACGAGCAGTACTTC	CASSPIQGTYEQYF
-	TRBV19	TRBJ1-1	-	TGTGCCAGTAGTATACAGGGGAGCAGCACTGAAGCTTTCTTT	CASSIQGSSTEAFF
-	TRBV6-4	TRBJ2-3	-	TGTGCCAGCAGTGAGTCGAGCACAGATACGCAGTATTTT	CASSESSTDTQYF
TRBD1	TRBV6-5	TRBJ1-1	medium-sized	TGTGCCAGCAGTATTCAGGGGGCCACTGAAGCTTTCTTT	CASSIQGATEAFF
-	TRBV6-5	TRBJ1-5	-	TGTGCCAGCAGTCTAGATTTAAGCAATCAGCCCCAGCATTTT	CASSLDLSNQPQHF
-	TRBV29-1	TRBJ2-7	-	TGCAGCGTTGAAGTTGGTCCCAGGTACGAGCAGTACTTC	CSVEVGPRYEQYF
TRBD1	TRBV19	TRBJ1-6	-	TGTGCCAGTGAAGGACAGGGGGCCCCTTGGGGTTCACCCCTCCACTTT	CASEGQGAPWGSPLHF
TRBD1	TRBV18	TRBJ2-6	-	TGTGCCAGCTCTCTTGGGACAGGGGTCTCTGGGGCCAACGTCCTGACTTTC	CASSLGTGVSGANVLTF
TRBD1	TRBV30	TRBJ2-2	-	TGTGCCTGGAGTGTAGCAACAGGGGAAACCGGGGAGCTGTTTTTT	CAWSVATGETGELFF
-	TRBV5-1	TRBJ2-2	-	TGCGCCAGCAGCTTTTTTCCGGGTGCGGGCGGGGAGCTGTTTTTT	CASSFFPGAGGELFF
-	TRBV4-1	TRBJ1-4	-	TGCGCCAGCAGTCGGGGAACTAATGAAAAACTGTTTTTT	CASSRGTNEKLFF
-	TRBV6-1	TRBJ2-6	-	TGTGCCAGCATCAGAGGGCCTGGGGCCAACGTCCTGACTTTC	CASIRGPGANVLTF
TRBD2	TRBV14	TRBJ2-1	-	TGTGCCAGCAGTAGGGGACTAGCGGGACTGGGTGAGCAGTTCTTC	CASSRGLAGLGEQFF
TRBD1	TRBV6-6	TRBJ1-1	-	TGTGCCAGCAGTCCCCGGGACAGGGGGCCAGAAGCTTTCTTT	CASSPRDRGPEAFF
TRBD1	TRBV4-2	TRBJ1-1	-	TGTGCCAGCAGCCAAGAAATATTCGGTGACAGGGGAACTGAAGCTTTCTTT	CASSQEIFGDRGTEAFF